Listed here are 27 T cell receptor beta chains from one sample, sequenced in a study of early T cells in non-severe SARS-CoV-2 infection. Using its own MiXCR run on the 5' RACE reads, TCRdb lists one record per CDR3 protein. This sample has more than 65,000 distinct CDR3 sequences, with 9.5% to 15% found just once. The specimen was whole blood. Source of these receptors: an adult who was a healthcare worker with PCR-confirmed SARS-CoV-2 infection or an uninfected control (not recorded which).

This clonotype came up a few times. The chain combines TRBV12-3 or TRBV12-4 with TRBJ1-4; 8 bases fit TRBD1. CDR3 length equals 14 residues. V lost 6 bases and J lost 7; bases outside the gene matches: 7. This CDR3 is CASRRTGLSEKLFF. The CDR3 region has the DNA TGTGCCAGCAGGAGGACAGGGCTTAGTGAAAAACTGTTTTTT.

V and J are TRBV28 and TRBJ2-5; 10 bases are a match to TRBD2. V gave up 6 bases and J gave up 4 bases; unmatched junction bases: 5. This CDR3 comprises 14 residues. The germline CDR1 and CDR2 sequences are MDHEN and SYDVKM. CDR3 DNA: TGTGCCAGCAGGGAGCGGGAGGGTACAGAGACCCAGTACTTC. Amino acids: CASREREGTETQYF.

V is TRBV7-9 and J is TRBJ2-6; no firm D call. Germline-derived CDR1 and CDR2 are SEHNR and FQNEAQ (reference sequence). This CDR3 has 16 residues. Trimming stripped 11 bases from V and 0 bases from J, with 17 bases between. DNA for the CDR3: TGTGCCGGAGAGGACGGAGAGAGCTCTGGGGCCAACGTCCTGACTTTC. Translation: CAGEDGESSGANVLTF.

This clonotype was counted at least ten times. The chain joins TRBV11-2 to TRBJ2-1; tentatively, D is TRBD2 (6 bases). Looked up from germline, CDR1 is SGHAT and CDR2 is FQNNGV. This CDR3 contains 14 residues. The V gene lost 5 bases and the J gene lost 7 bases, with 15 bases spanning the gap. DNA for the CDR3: TGTGCCAGCAGCCTGGGACTCCCCCTTAATGAGCAGTTCTTC. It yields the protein CASSLGLPLNEQFF.

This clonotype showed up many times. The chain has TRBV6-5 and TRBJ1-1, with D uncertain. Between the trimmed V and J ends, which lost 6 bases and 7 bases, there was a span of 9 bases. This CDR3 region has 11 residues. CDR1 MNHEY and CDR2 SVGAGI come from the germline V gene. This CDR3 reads CASREGVEAFF. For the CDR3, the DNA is TGTGCCAGCAGGGAGGGCGTTGAAGCTTTCTTT.

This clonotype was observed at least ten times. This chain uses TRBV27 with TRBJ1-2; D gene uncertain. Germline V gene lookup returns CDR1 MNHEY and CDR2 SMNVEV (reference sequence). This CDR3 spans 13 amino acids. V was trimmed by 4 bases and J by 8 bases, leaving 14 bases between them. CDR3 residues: CASSSPRVFGYTF. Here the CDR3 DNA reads TGTGCCAGCAGTTCCCCGAGAGTTTTCGGCTACACCTTC.

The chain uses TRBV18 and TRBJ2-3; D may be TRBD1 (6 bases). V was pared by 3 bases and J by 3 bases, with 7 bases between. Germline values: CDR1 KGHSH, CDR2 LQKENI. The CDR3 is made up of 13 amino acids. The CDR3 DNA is TGTGCCAGCTCACCGACAGGTACAGATACGCAGTATTTT. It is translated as CASSPTGTDTQYF. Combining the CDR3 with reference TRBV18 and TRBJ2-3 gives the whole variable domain NAGVMQNPRHLVRRRGQEARLRCSPMKGHSHVYWYRQLPEEGLKFMVYLQKENIIDESGMPKERFSAEFPKEGPSILRIQQVVRGDSAAYFCASSPTGTDTQYFGPGTRLTVL.

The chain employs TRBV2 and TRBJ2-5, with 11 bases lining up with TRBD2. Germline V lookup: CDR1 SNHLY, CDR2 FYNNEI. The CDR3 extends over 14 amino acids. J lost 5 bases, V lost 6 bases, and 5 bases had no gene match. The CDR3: CASRIAGGLETQYF. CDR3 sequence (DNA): TGTGCCAGCAGGATAGCGGGGGGGCTGGAGACCCAGTACTTC.

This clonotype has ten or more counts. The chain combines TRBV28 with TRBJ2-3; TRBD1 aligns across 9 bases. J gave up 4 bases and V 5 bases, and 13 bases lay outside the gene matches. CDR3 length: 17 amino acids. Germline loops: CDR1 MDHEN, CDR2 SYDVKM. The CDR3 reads CASSPNRDRVISDTQYF. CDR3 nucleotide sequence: TGTGCCAGCAGTCCGAACCGGGACAGGGTAATTTCAGATACGCAGTATTTT.

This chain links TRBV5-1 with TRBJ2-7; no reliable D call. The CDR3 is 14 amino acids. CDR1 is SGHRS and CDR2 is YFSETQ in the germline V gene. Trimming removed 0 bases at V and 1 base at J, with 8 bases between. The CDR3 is CASSLAVGSYEQYF. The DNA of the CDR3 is TGCGCCAGCAGCTTGGCGGTCGGATCCTACGAGCAGTACTTC. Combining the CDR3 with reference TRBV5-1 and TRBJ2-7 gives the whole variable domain KAGVTQTPRYLIKTRGQQVTLSCSPISGHRSVSWYQQTPGQGLQFLFEYFSETQRNKGNFPGRFSGRQFSNSRSEMNVSTLELGDSALYLCASSLAVGSYEQYFGPGTRLTVT.

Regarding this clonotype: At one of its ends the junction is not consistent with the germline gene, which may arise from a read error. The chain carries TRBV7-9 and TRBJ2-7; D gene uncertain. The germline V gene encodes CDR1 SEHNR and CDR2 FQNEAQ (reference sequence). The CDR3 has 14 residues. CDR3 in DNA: TGTGTCAGCAGCCCGTGGACGGCTCCCTACGAGCAGTACTTC. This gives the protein CVSSPWTAPYEQYF.

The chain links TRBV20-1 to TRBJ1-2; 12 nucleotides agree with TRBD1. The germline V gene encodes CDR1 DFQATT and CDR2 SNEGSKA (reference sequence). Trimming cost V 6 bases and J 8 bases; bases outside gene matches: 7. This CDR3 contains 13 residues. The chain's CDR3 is CSALGQGARGYTF. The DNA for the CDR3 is TGCAGTGCCCTGGGACAGGGGGCGCGGGGCTACACCTTC.

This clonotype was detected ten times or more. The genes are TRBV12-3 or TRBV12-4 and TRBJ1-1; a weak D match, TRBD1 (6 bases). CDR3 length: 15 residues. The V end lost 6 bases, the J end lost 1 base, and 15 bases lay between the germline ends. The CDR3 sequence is CASRVRDTPNTEAFF. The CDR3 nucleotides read TGTGCCAGCAGAGTCCGGGACACTCCGAACACTGAAGCTTTCTTT.

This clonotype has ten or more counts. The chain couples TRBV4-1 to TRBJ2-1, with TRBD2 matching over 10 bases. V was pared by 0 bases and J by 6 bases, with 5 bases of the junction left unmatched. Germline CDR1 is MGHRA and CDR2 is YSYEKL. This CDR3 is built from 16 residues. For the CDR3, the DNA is TGCGCCAGCAGCCAAGACGGCCTAGCGGGAGTCAATGAGCAGTTCTTC. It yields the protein CASSQDGLAGVNEQFF.

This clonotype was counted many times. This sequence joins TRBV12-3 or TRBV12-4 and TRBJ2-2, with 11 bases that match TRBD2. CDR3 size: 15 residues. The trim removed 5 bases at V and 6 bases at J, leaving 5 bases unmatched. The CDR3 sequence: CASSISGGAPGELFF. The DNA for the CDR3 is TGTGCCAGCAGTATTAGCGGGGGGGCCCCCGGGGAGCTGTTTTTT.

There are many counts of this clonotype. The CDR3 bases are TGCAGCGCTGAGGAGGTTACCTATGGCTACACCTTC. Translation: CSAEEVTYGYTF. The chain has TRBV29-1 and TRBJ1-2; D not certain. V lost 7 bases and J lost 4, with 13 bases in between. CDR3 size: 12 residues. Germline assignment: CDR1 SQVTM and CDR2 ANQGSEA.

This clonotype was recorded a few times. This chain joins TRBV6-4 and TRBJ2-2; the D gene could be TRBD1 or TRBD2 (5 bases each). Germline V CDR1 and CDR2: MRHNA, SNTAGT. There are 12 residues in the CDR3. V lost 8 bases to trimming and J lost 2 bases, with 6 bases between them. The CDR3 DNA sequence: TGTGCCAGCGGGACCAACACCGGGGAGCTGTTTTTT. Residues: CASGTNTGELFF.

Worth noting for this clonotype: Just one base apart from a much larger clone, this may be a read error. CDR3 sequence reads: CANSASGGRGEKLFF. CDR3 nucleotide sequence: TGTGCCAACAGTGCCTCCGGGGGGCGAGGTGAAAAACTGTTTTTT. This chain links TRBV6-5 with TRBJ1-4; perhaps TRBD1 as D (6 bases). This CDR3 comprises 15 residues. Germline CDR1 reads MNHEY; CDR2 reads SVGAGI.

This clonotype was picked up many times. The CDR3 spells CACRNRHSNQPQHF. CDR3 nucleotides: TGTGCCTGTCGCAATAGGCATAGCAATCAGCCCCAGCATTTT. The chain has TRBV19 and TRBJ1-5; D gene unclear. Trimming cost V 11 bases and J 0 bases, with 14 bases left between them. The V gene's germline CDR1 is LNHDA and CDR2 SQIVND (reference sequence). The CDR3 totals 14 residues.

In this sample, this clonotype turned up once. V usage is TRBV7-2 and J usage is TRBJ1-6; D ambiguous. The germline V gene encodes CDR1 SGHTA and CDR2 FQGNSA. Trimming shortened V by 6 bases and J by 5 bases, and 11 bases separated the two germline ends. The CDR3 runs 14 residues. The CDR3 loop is CASSRRADNSPLHF. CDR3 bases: TGTGCCAGCAGTAGGAGAGCCGATAATTCACCCCTCCACTTT.

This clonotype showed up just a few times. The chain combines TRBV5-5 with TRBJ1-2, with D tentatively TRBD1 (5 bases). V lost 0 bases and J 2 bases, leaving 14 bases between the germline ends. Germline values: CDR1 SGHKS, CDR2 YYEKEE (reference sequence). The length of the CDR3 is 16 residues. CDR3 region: CASSLELVQVNYGYTF. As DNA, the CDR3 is TGTGCCAGCAGCTTGGAATTGGTACAGGTGAACTATGGCTACACCTTC. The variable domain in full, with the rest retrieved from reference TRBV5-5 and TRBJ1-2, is DAGVTQSPTHLIKTRGQQVTLRCSPISGHKSVSWYQQVLGQGPQFIFQYYEKEERGRGNFPDRFSARQFPNYSSELNVNALLLGDSALYLCASSLELVQVNYGYTFGSGTRLTVV.

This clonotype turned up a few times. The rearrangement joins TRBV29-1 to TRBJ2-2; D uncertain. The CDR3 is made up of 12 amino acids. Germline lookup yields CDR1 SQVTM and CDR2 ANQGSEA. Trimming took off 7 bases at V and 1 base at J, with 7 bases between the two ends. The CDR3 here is CSAIVNTGELFF. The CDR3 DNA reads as TGCAGCGCCATAGTGAACACCGGGGAGCTGTTTTTT.

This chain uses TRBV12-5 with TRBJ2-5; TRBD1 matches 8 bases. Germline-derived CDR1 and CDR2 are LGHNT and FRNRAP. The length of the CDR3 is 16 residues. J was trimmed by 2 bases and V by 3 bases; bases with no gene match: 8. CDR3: CASGLRPGQEQETQYF. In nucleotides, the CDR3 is TGTGCTAGTGGTTTAAGACCGGGACAGGAACAAGAGACCCAGTACTTC.

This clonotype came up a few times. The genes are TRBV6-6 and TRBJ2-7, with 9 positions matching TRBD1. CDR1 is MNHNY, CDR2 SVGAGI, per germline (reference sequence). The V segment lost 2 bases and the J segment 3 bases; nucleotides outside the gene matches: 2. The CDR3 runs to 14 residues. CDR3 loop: CASSYGQGSYEQYF. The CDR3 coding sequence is TGTGCCAGCAGTTACGGACAGGGGAGCTACGAGCAGTACTTC.

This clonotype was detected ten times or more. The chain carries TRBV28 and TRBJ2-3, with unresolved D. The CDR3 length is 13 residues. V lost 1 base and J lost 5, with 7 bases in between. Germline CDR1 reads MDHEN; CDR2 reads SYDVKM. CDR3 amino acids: CASSLYSRDTQYF. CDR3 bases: TGTGCCAGCAGTTTATACTCCCGAGATACGCAGTATTTT.

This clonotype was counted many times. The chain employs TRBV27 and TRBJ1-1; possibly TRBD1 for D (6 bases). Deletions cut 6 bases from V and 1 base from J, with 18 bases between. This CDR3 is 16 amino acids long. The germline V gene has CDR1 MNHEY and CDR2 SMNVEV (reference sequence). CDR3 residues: CASRPPRGRGNTEAFF. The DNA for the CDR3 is TGTGCCAGCAGACCCCCCCGTGGCAGGGGGAACACTGAAGCTTTCTTT.

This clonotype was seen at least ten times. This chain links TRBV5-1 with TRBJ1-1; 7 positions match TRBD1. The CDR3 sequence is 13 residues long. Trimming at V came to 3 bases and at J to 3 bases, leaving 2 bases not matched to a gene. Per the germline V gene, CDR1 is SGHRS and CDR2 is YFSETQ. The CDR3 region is CASSSRGDTEAFF. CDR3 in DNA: TGCGCCAGCAGCTCCAGGGGGGACACTGAAGCTTTCTTT.